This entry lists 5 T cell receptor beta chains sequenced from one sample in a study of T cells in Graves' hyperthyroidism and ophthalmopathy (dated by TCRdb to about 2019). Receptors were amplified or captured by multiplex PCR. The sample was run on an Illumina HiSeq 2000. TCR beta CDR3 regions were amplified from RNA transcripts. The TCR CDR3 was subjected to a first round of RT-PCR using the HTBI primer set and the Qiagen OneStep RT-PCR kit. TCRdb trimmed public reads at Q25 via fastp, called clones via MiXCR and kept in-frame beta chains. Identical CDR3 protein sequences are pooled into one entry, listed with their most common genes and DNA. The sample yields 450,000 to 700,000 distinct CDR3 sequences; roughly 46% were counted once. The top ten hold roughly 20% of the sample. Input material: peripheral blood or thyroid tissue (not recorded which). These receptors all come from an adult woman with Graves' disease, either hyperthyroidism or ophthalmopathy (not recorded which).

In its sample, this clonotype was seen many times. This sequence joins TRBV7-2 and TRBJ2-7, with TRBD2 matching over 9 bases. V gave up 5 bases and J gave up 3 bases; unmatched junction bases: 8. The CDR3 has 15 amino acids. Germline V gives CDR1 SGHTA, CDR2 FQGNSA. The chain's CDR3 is CASSTEGSGSYEQYF. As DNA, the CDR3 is TGTGCCAGCAGCACAGAAGGTAGCGGGAGCTACGAGCAGTACTTC.

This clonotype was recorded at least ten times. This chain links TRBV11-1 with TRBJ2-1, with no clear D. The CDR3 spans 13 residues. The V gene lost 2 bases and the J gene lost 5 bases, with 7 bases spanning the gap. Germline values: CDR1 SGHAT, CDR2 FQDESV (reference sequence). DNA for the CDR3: TGTGCCAGCAGCTTACAACCTAACAATGAGCAGTTCTTC. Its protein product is CASSLQPNNEQFF.

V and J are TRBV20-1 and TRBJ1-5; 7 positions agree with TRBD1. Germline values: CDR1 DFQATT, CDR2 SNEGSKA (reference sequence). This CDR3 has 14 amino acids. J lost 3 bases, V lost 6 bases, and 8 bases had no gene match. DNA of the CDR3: TGCAGTGCCATAGGGACAGATACCAATCAGCCCCAGCATTTT. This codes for CSAIGTDTNQPQHF.

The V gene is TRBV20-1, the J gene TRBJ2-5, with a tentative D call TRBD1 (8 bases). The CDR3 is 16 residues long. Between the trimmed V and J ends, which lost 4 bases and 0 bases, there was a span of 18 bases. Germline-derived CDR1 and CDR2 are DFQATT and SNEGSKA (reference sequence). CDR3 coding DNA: TGCAGTGCTATAGGCACAGGGGGAGGGTACCAAGAGACCCAGTACTTC. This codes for CSAIGTGGGYQETQYF.

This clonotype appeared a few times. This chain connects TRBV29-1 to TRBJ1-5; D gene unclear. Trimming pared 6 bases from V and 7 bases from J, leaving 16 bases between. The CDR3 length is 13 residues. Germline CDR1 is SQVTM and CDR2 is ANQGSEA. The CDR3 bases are TGCAGCGTCGGAGGTGTTTTAGGCCAGCCCCAGCATTTT. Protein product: CSVGGVLGQPQHF.